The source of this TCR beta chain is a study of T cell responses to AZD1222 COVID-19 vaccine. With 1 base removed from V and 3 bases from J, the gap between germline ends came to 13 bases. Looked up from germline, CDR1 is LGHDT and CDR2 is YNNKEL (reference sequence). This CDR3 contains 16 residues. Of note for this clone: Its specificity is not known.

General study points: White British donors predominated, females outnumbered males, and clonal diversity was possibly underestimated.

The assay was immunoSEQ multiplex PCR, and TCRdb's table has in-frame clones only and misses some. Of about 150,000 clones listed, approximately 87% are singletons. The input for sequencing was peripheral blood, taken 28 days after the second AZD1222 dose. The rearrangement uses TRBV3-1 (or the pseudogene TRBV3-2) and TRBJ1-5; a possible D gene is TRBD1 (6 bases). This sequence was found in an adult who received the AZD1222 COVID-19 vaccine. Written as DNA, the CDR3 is TGTGCCAGCAGCCAAGGGGAGACAGGTTCCAATCAGCCCCAGCATTTT. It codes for CASSQGETGSNQPQHF.